The clone carrying this T cell receptor (beta chain) was observed a handful of times. Its antigen remains unknown. This specimen includes other DNA sequences encoding the same CDR3. This record comes from a study of beta chain features in type 1 diabetes. Study-wide results and limits: TCRB CDR3 length was moderately but significantly reduced in all four CD4+ subsets of Type 1 diabetes patients.

Sequencing targeted expressed TCRB transcripts, as all isolated RNA had been reverse transcribed. TCRdb's table, derived via immunoSEQ multiplex PCR, lists solely in-frame clones and lacks some. The sample has 600,000 to 700,000 clones, around 12% seen once. CD45RO/CCR7/CD25/CD127/CD95/CD27 separated CD4+ naive, central memory, regulatory and stem cell-like memory cells by sorting. The receptor was derived from a man younger than 45 with type 1 diabetes. Specimen: naive CD4+ T cells from blood.

CDR3 in amino acids: CASSGTSGAYNEQFF. The CDR3 DNA sequence: TGTGCCAGCAGCGGGACTAGCGGAGCCTACAATGAGCAGTTCTTC. The chain is built from TRBV2 and TRBJ2-1; TRBD2 aligns across 11 bases. The trim removed 6 bases at V and 2 bases at J, leaving 3 bases unmatched. The germline CDR1 and CDR2 sequences are SNHLY and FYNNEI. The CDR3 consists of 15 residues.